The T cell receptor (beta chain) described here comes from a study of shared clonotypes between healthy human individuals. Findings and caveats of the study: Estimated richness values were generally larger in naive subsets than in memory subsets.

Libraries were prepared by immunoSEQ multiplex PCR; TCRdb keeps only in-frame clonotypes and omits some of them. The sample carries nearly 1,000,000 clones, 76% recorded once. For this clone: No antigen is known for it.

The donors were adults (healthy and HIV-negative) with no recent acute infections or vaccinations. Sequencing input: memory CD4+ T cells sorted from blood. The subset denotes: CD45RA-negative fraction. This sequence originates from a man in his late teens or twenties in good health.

Here the CDR3 reads CASSLGGNSWATQYF. As DNA, the CDR3 is TGCGCCAGCAGCTTGGGAGGGAACTCCTGGGCGACCCAGTACTTC. This chain links TRBV5-1 with TRBJ2-5; tentatively, D is TRBD2 (5 bases). The germline CDR1 and CDR2 sequences are SGHRS and YFSETQ. Trimming removed 0 bases at V and 7 bases at J, with 16 bases between. CDR3 length: 15 residues.